These 8 T cell receptor beta chains came from one sample sequenced in a study of shared clonotypes between healthy human individuals. The method was immunoSEQ multiplex PCR; TCRdb's version includes in-frame clones alone and lacks a portion of them. The data contain some 1.5 million clones, approximately 96% of them singletons. The specimen sequenced was naive CD4+ T cells sorted from blood. Subset of the sample: CD45RA+ positively selected. These receptors all stem from a man aged 25-40 years in good health.

The chain employs TRBV14 and TRBJ1-2, with D perhaps matching TRBD1 (5 bases). The CDR3 has 16 amino acids. Trimming shortened V by 0 bases and J by 4 bases, and 15 bases separated the two germline ends. CDR1 and CDR2 from the germline V gene are SGHDN and FVKESK. The CDR3 region is CASSQDLGRAGYGYTF. In DNA, the CDR3 is TGTGCCAGCAGCCAAGATCTGGGGCGGGCTGGCTATGGCTACACCTTC.

The chain combines TRBV5-1 with TRBJ2-3, with 7 bases that match TRBD2. This CDR3 region has 15 residues. Germline-derived CDR1 and CDR2 are SGHRS and YFSETQ. The J segment lost 2 bases and the V segment lost 3 bases, leaving 6 bases of the junction unmatched. CDR3 sequence (DNA): TGCGCCAGCAGCTCACTAGCGCGAAACACAGATACGCAGTATTTT. Translating it yields CASSSLARNTDTQYF.

In its sample, this clone was seen once. The chain carries TRBV4-1 and TRBJ2-7; D perhaps matches TRBD2 (6 bases). V shed 0 bases and J shed 9 bases, with 15 bases lying between them. CDR1 is MGHRA, CDR2 YSYEKL, per germline. This CDR3 has 14 amino acids. The CDR3 nucleotides read TGCGCCAGCAGCCAAGATAAAGTACCGGGGGTGCAGTACTTC. Its translation: CASSQDKVPGVQYF.

The genes are TRBV5-1 and TRBJ2-1; TRBD2 might be the D (6 bases). V was clipped by 0 bases and J by 3 bases, with 13 bases between them. The V gene's germline CDR1 is SGHRS and CDR2 YFSETQ. The CDR3 contains 16 residues. CDR3 DNA: TGCGCCAGCAGCTTGGGGGGGGTGGGGGGCTACAATGAGCAGTTCTTC. The encoded protein is CASSLGGVGGYNEQFF.

The genes are TRBV13 and TRBJ2-3; D gene uncertain. Germline CDR1 and CDR2: PRHDT and FYEKMQ (reference sequence). The CDR3 loop spans 11 amino acids. Trimming stripped 6 bases from V and 7 bases from J, with 8 bases between. This chain's CDR3 is CASRTENTQYF. The CDR3, as DNA: TGTGCCAGCAGGACGGAAAATACGCAGTATTTT.

The rearrangement joins TRBV7-9 to TRBJ2-5, with 7 bases aligning to TRBD2. The V segment lost 5 bases and the J segment 9 bases; nucleotides outside the gene matches: 12. The CDR3 loop spans 14 amino acids. The germline gives CDR1 SEHNR, CDR2 FQNEAQ (reference sequence). The CDR3 is CASSQTGGRGAQYF. In DNA, the CDR3 is TGTGCCAGCAGCCAAACGGGTGGGAGGGGCGCCCAGTACTTC.

The rearrangement links TRBV19 to TRBJ2-5, with 9 bases aligning to TRBD1. The CDR3 contains 14 residues. Trimming removed 5 bases from V and 2 bases from J; junction bases left unmatched: 3. CDR1 is LNHDA, CDR2 SQIVND, per germline (reference sequence). The CDR3 protein is CASSPTGGQETQYF. The CDR3 DNA reads as TGTGCCAGTAGTCCGACAGGGGGACAAGAGACCCAGTACTTC. Full variable domain (outside the CDR3, taken from reference TRBV19 and TRBJ2-5): DGGITQSPKYLFRKEGQNVTLSCEQNLNHDAMYWYRQDPGQGLRLIYYSQIVNDFQKGDIAEGYSVSREKKESFPLTVTSAQKNPTAFYLCASSPTGGQETQYFGPGTRLLVL.

The rearrangement links TRBV18 to TRBJ2-7, with 13 nucleotides matching TRBD2. This CDR3 has 16 amino acids. Unmatched junction bases numbered 7, after V lost 3 bases and J lost 5 bases. Germline CDR1 and CDR2: KGHSH and LQKENI. In DNA form, the CDR3 reads TGTGCCAGCTCACCGGGACTAGCGGGAAAATGGCACGAGCAGTACTTC. Its protein is CASSPGLAGKWHEQYF. Full variable domain (rest looked up from reference TRBV18 and TRBJ2-7): NAGVMQNPRHLVRRRGQEARLRCSPMKGHSHVYWYRQLPEEGLKFMVYLQKENIIDESGMPKERFSAEFPKEGPSILRIQQVVRGDSAAYFCASSPGLAGKWHEQYFGPGTRLTVT.